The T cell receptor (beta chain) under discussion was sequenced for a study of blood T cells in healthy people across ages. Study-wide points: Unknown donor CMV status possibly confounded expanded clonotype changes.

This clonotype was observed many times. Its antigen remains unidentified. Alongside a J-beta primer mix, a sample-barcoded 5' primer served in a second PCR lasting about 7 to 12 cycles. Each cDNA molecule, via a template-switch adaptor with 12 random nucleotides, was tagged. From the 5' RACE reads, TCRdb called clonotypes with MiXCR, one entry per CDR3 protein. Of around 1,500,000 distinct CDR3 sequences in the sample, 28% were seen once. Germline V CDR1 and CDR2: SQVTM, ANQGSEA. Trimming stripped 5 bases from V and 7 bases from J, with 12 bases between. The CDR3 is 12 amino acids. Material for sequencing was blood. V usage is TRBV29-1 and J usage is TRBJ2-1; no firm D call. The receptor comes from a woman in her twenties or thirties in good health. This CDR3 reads CSVYWVGNEQFF. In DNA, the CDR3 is TGCAGCGTTTACTGGGTGGGGAATGAGCAGTTCTTC.